A single sample gave rise to the 6 T cell receptor beta chains below, sequenced in a study of regulatory dendritic cells for organ transplantation. Profiled with immunoSEQ multiplex PCR; TCRdb holds only in-frame clones, not every one. This table has thousands of clones, roughly 61% appearing once. What was sequenced was memory CD8+ T cells from blood. The subset is: CD45RO+ memory T cells. Receptors were obtained from a human donor in good health.

This chain uses TRBV5-6 with TRBJ2-4; 8 nucleotides match TRBD2. This CDR3 contains 17 residues. V lost 4 bases to trimming and J lost 6 bases; unmatched junction nucleotides: 15. Germline CDR1 is SGHDT and CDR2 is YYEEEE. The CDR3, as DNA: TGTGCCAGCAGCCTCCGGACTACCGGGGGGGCCGTAAACATTCAGTACTTC. It translates to CASSLRTTGGAVNIQYF.

This clone appeared a few times. The chain couples TRBV2 to TRBJ1-1, with 10 bases identical to TRBD1. V lost 11 bases and J lost 3; bases outside the gene matches: 6. The CDR3 length is 13 residues. In germline, CDR1 is SNHLY, CDR2 FYNNEI. CDR3 nucleotide sequence: TGTGCCGTGACAGGGGGCTTGTACACTGAAGCTTTCTTT. As protein: CAVTGGLYTEAFF.

This chain joins TRBV27 and TRBJ2-2, with 8 bases identical to TRBD1. The CDR3 covers 16 residues. The V segment lost 4 bases and the J segment 6 bases; nucleotides outside the gene matches: 10. Germline V gene sequence: CDR1 MNHEY, CDR2 SMNVEV (reference sequence). In DNA form, the CDR3 reads TGTGCCAGCAGTTCCTCCCGGACAGGGAAGGCCGGGGAGCTGTTTTTT. As protein: CASSSSRTGKAGELFF.

This clone turned up a few times. The chain links TRBV19 to TRBJ1-1, with 11 positions matching TRBD1. CDR1 is LNHDA and CDR2 is SQIVND in the germline V gene (reference sequence). The ends lost 1 base at V and 5 bases at J; junction bases unmatched: 6. The CDR3 runs 16 residues. The CDR3 region has the DNA TGTGCCAGTAGTATAGCCGTTCGGGACAGGGGGACTGAAGCTTTCTTT. Protein sequence: CASSIAVRDRGTEAFF.

This clone was detected only a few times. The rearrangement links TRBV2 to TRBJ1-1; weak D call: TRBD1 (6 bases). V gave up 2 bases and J gave up 4 bases, with 11 bases separating them. Germline CDR1 reads SNHLY; CDR2 reads FYNNEI. This CDR3 is 14 amino acids long. In DNA form, the CDR3 reads TGTGCCAGCAGTGAAACAGGGAAGGTCACTGAAGCTTTCTTT. This translates into CASSETGKVTEAFF.

This clone was seen more than once but under ten times. The CDR3, as DNA: TGTGCCAGCAGTGAAGACGGCGGGGGGCGGAATGAGCAGTTCTTC. Translated, it gives CASSEDGGGRNEQFF. V usage is TRBV6-1 and J usage is TRBJ2-1, with TRBD2 matching over 8 bases. This CDR3 is built from 15 residues. Germline CDR1 is MNHNS and CDR2 is SASEGT. The trim removed 1 base at V and 7 bases at J, leaving 6 bases unmatched.